The rows below give T cell receptor beta chains drawn from one sample of a study of vaccination effects on CD4 cells after COVID-19. Produced via immunoSEQ multiplex PCR; TCRdb's table is partial and in-frame only. The sample holds under 50,000 clones; 70% to 80% are singletons and the top ten take about 10%. These receptors' targets are unknown. The sample consisted of CD4+ T cells from PBMCs cultured without peptide, taken before COVID-19 vaccination. The source of these receptors is a human donor who had a prior SARS-CoV-2 infection. The conserved cysteine and the conserved F or W are not part of the CDR3 here. Fields, in order: V gene, clone size, CDR3 length, CDR3 protein. Rows give clone size only sometimes, using once, few, many, or a class for an expanded clone.

>TRBV7-9|.|15
ASSRDRGRNRNTEAF
>TRBV5-1|.|12
ASSLGEGAETQY
>TRBV6-1|few|12
ASSEDHTYYEQY
>TRBV9|.|12
ASSPRLAGGEQY
>TRBV2|.|12
ASSAGGEVTGYT
>TRBV15|.|13
ATSRGGGQYNEQF
>TRBV11-3|few|12
ASSSRGGNSPLH
>TRBV5-4|few|12
ASSLGQEAYGYT
>TRBV19|once|12
ASSRQGGTGELF
>TRBV5-6|.|13
ASSLAARPNQPQH
>TRBV6-2/TRBV6-3|few|13
ASSYSIPGVGGYT
>TRBV7-7|.|12
ASSLGGGSTEQF
>TRBV21-1|.|11
ASSKAGTGELF
>TRBV2|few|12
ASSVDRGTDTQY
>TRBV3-1/TRBV3-2|.|16
ASSQEGRGRAGTGELF
>TRBV2|.|11
ASQIRGGEKLF
>TRBV6-1|medium-sized|13
ASSEQTKGTTPLH
>TRBV18|.|13
ASSRRTGNGETQY
>TRBV2|.|19
ASSDAYPGRGQYDRFLTQY
>TRBV6-2/TRBV6-3|.|10
ASSYRSYEQY
>TRBV11-1|.|12
ASSRRRPPYEQY
>TRBV15|.|12
ATSRPRIGNTQY
>TRBV7-9|.|9
ASIGLAEQY
>TRBV7-6|.|14
ASSSIAGRLQETQY
>TRBV7-9|once|12
ASSFTGVYTEAF
>TRBV12-3/TRBV12-4|.|10
ASRERTDTQY
>TRBV11-2|.|13
ASSAGGGGYNEQF
>TRBV4-3|.|12
ASSQDRSAGELF
>TRBV7-8|.|15
ASSALSAAETSDTQY
>TRBV7-3|.|12
ASSLTGANTEAF
>TRBV11-2|.|16
ASSQDLTSGSVDNEQF
>TRBV28|.|10
ASRGGTDTQY
>TRBV24-1|few|13
ATSDFWGSQETQY
>TRBV5-1|.|14
ASSPHSGGAENEQF
>TRBV27|.|13
ASSLLAGGPKEQF
>TRBV5-4|.|14
ASSGGPLPSGNTIY
>TRBV10-3|.|12
AISESVSKKTQY
>TRBV11-3|.|11
ATRTSDIHEQF
>TRBV6-1|.|15
ASSEVERQGSDGELF
>TRBV30|.|15
AWSVSVFRLHDNEQF
>TRBV5-4|.|13
ASSLGTGRDEKLF
>TRBV30|.|14
AWSARDRGGTDTQY
>TRBV27|.|6
ASSEQF
>TRBV7-2|.|13
ASRLGIAGTDTQY
>TRBV12-3/TRBV12-4|.|11
ASSLDGETEAF
>TRBV6-6|.|12
ASRRPGQIYEQY
>TRBV21-1|.|15
ASSKVARDRVNQPQH
>TRBV20-1|.|9
SAYAGGKLF
>TRBV9|.|13
ASSRSGSSTDTQY
>TRBV28|once|13
ASSLGGGGREKLF
>TRBV5-1|.|15
ASSRRSGSSYNSPLH
>TRBV19|.|12
ASAEQWSNQPQH
>TRBV4-3|.|18
ASSHELAGGPWIETDTQY
>TRBV15|.|12
ATSRDAGGRPQH
>TRBV18|.|12
ASSPAAYTDTQY
>TRBV7-9|.|14
ASSFGTSGRNYEQY
>TRBV5-8|.|14
ASSPATSGLYNEQF
>TRBV7-2|.|13
ASSLGASSYNEQF
>TRBV3-1/TRBV3-2|once|13
ASSQGRPNTGELF
>TRBV10-1|.|11
ASNVLTKETQY